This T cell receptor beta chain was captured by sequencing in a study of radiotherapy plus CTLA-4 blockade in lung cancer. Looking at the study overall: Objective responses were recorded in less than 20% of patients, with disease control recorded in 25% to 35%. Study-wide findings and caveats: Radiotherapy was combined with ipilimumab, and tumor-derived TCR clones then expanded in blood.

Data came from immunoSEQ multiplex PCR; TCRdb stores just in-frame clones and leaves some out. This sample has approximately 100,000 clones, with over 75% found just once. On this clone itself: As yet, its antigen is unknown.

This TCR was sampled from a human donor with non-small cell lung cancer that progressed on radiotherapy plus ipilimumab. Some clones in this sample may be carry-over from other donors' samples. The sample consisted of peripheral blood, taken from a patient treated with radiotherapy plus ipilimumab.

The CDR3 nucleotides are TGCAGCGCTACCACGACAGAGAGAAACACCATATATTTT. Translated, it gives CSATTTERNTIYF. The gene calls are TRBV29-1 and TRBJ1-3; D is perhaps TRBD1 (5 bases). The CDR3 totals 13 residues. The germline CDR1 and CDR2 sequences are SQVTM and ANQGSEA. The ends were cut back, 7 bases at V and 5 bases at J, with 15 bases in the middle.